The sequence of this T cell receptor beta chain was determined in a study of blood T cell repertoires in COVID-19. Across the whole study: Nucleic acid was either cDNA or gDNA, and it came from T cells, B-cell-depleted T cells, or PBMCs.

The CDR3 covers 15 residues. From germline, CDR1 is SGHRS and CDR2 YFSETQ. V was shortened by 5 bases and J by 2 bases, with 16 bases between the two germline ends. Cohorts were assigned according to the clinical history that participants reported. Original processing notes: How many nucleated cells were present was estimated from reference gene primer amplification. Sequenced by immunoSEQ multiplex PCR; TCRdb stores in-frame clones only, minus some. That table furnishes V, J and clone size, whereas the DNA furnished D and trimming. The table lists about 200,000 clones, about 90% of them singletons, with 3.5% to 4.5% in the top ten.

Sequencing used PBMCs or T cells enriched from blood (not recorded which). The clonotype was recovered from a woman aged 30 to 39 with acute COVID-19. J is TRBJ1-1 and V is TRBV5-1, with a possible D match to TRBD1 (5 bases). The CDR3 region has the DNA TGCGCCAGCAGGCCGAGAGCGGGGGGAAACACTGAAGCTTTCTTT. Translated: CASRPRAGGNTEAFF. Full variable domain (missing parts from reference TRBV5-1 and TRBJ1-1): KAGVTQTPRYLIKTRGQQVTLSCSPISGHRSVSWYQQTPGQGLQFLFEYFSETQRNKGNFPGRFSGRQFSNSRSEMNVSTLELGDSALYLCASRPRAGGNTEAFFGQGTRLTVV.